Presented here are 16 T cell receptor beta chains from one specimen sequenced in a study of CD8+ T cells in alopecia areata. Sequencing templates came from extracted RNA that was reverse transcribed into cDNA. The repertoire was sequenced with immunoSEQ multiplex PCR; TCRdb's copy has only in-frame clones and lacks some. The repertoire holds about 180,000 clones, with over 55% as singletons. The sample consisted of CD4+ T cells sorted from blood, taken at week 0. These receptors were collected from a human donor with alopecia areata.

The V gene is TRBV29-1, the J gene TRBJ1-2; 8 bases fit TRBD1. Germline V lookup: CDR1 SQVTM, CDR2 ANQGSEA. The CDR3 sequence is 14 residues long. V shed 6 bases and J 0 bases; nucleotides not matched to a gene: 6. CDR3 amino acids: CSVDTGGSNYGYTF. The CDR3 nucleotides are TGCAGCGTGGACACAGGGGGTTCTAACTATGGCTACACCTTC.

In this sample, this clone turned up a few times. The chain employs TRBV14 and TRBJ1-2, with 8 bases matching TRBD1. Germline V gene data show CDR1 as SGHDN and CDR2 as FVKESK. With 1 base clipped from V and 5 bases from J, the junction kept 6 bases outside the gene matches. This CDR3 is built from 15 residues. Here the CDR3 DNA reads TGTGCCAGCAGCCAAGCCGGGACAGGCGAATATGGCTACACCTTC. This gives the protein CASSQAGTGEYGYTF.

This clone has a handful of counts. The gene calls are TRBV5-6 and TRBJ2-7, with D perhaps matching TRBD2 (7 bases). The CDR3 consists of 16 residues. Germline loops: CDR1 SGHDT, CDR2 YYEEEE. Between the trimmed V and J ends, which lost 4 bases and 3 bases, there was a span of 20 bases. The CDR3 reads CASSPWGGAGLYEQYF. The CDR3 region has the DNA TGTGCCAGCAGCCCGTGGGGGGGCGCTGGCCTCTACGAGCAGTACTTC.

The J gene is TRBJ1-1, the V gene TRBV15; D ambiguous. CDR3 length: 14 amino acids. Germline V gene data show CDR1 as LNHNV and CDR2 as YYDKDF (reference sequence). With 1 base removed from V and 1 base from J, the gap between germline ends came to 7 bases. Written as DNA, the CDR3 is TGTGCCACCAGCAGAGGTAACGAGAACACTGAAGCTTTCTTT. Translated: CATSRGNENTEAFF.

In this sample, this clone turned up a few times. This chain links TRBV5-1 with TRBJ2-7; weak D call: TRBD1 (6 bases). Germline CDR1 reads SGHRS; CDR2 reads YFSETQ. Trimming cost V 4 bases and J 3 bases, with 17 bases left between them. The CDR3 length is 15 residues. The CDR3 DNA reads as TGCGCCAGCAGCCGGACAGAACCCTCCTACTACGAGCAGTACTTC. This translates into CASSRTEPSYYEQYF.

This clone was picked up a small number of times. The CDR3 nucleotides read TGTGCCAGCAGCTTGAGGTCTTTCGGGGCATCCCTCCACTTT. This encodes CASSLRSFGASLHF. The chain links TRBV11-1 to TRBJ1-6; possibly TRBD1 for D (5 bases). The ends were cut back, 3 bases at V and 14 bases at J, with 17 bases in the middle. The CDR3 length is 14 residues. Germline loops: CDR1 SGHAT, CDR2 FQDESV (reference sequence).

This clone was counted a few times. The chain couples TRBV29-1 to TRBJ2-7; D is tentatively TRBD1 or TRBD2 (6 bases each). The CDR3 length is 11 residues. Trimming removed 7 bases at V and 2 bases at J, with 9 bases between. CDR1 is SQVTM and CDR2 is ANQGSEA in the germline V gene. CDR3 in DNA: TGCAGCGCCGGGGGCGCCTACGAGCAGTACTTC. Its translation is CSAGGAYEQYF.

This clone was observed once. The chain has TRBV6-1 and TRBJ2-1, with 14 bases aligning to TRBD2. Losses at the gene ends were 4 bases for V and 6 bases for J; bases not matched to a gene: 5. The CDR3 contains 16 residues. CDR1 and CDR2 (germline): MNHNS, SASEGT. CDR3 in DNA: TGTGCCAGCAGTGGACCGGGACTAGCGGGGGCCAATGAGCAGTTCTTC. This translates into CASSGPGLAGANEQFF.

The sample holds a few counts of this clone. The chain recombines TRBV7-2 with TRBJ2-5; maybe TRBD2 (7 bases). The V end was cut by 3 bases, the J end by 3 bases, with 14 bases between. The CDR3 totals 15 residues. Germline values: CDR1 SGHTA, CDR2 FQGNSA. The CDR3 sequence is CASSFGGASKETQYF. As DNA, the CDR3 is TGTGCCAGCAGCTTTGGGGGGGCCTCAAAAGAGACCCAGTACTTC.

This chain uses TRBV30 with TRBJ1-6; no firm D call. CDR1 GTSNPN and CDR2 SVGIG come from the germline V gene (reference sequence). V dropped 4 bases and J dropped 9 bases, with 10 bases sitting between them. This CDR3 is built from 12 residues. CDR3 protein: CAWNAEGSPLHF. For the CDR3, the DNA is TGTGCCTGGAACGCAGAGGGTTCACCCCTCCACTTT.

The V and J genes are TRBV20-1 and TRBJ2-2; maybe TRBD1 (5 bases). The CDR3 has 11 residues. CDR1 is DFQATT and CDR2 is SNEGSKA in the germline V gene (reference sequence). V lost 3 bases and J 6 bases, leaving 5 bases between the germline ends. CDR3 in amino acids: CSASRAGELFF. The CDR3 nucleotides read TGCAGTGCTAGCAGGGCCGGGGAGCTGTTTTTT.

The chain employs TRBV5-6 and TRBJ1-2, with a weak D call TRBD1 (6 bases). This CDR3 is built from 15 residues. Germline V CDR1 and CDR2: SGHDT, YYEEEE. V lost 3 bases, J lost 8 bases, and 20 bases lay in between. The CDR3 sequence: CASSWDAGGAGGYTF. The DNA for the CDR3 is TGTGCCAGCAGCTGGGACGCTGGGGGCGCTGGGGGCTACACCTTC.

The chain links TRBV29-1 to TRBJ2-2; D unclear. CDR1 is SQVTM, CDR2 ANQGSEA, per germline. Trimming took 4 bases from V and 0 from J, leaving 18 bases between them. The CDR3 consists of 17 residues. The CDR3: CSVVWAPPTANTGELFF. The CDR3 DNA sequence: TGCAGCGTTGTTTGGGCACCACCGACCGCGAACACCGGGGAGCTGTTTTTT.

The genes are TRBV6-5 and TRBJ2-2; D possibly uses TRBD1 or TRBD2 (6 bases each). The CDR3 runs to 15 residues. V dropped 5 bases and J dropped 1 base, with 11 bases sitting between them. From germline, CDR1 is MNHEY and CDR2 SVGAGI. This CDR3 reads CASSRGTQNTGELFF. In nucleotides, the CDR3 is TGTGCCAGCAGTCGCGGGACACAGAACACCGGGGAGCTGTTTTTT.

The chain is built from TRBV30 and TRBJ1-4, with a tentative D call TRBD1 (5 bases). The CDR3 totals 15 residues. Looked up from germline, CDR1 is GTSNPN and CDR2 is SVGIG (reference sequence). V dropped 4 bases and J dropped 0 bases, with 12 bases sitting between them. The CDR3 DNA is TGTGCCTGGAAAGGGGACCTTGCAACTAATGAAAAACTGTTTTTT. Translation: CAWKGDLATNEKLFF.

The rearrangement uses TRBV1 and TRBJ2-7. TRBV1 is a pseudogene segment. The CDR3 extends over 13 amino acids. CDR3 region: CTSSLRRSYEQYF. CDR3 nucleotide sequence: TGCACCAGCAGCCTCAGGAGATCCTACGAGCAGTACTTC.